The present TCR beta chain was sequenced within a study of blood T cells in healthy people across ages. Every sample yielded at least 6.5 million isolated PBMCs. Primers used in a second PCR of about 7 to 12 cycles were a sample-barcoded 5' primer and a J-beta primer mix. TCRdb recomputed calls from the 5' RACE reads with MiXCR, one row per CDR3 protein. The table has over 1.5 million distinct CDR3 sequences, 49% seen once. V gave up 5 bases and J gave up 1 base; unmatched junction bases: 7. The germline V gene has CDR1 SGHTA and CDR2 FQGNSA. This CDR3 contains 16 residues. This clonotype was seen a handful of times. Its specificity is not known. Study-wide points: Whereas aged donors had fewer naive CD4+ cells, long-lived donors had more of them and higher diversity.

The chain links TRBV7-2 to TRBJ2-5, with 10 positions matching TRBD2. Sequencing used blood. This clonotype originated in a woman in her thirties or forties in good health. Written as DNA, the CDR3 is TGTGCCAGCAGCCAAGCTGTAGCGGGGGGCCAAGAGACCCAGTACTTC. It is translated as CASSQAVAGGQETQYF.